This note documents a single T cell receptor (beta chain) sequence. The data were obtained in a study of cytomegalovirus exposure and HLA in healthy donors. A multiplex PCR was run with 60 Vbeta primers and 13 Jbeta primers. TCRdb keeps only in-frame clones here, not all; method: immunoSEQ multiplex PCR. In the table there are a few hundred thousand clones, around 73% of which are singletons. The CDR3 covers 16 residues. The germline CDR1 and CDR2 sequences are GTSNPN and SVGIG (reference sequence). Trimming cost V 3 bases and J 4 bases; bases outside gene matches: 13. Source material: PBMCs. The receptor was isolated from a woman in her thirties in good health and CMV-seronegative. This rearrangement joins TRBV30 to TRBJ2-3, with TRBD2 identical over 7 bases. The CDR3 spells CAWRGVGGRAADTQYF. The CDR3 nucleotides are TGTGCCTGGAGGGGGGTGGGCGGGAGAGCGGCAGATACGCAGTATTTT. The full variable domain, with the rest looked up from reference TRBV30 and TRBJ2-3, is SQTIHQWPATLVQPVGSPLSLECTVEGTSNPNLYWYRQAAGRGLQLLFYSVGIGQISSEVPQNLSASRPQDRQFILSSKKLLLSDSGFYLCAWRGVGGRAADTQYFGPGTRLTVL.